Each of the 17 T cell receptor beta chains below was sequenced from the same sample in a study of blood T cell repertoires in COVID-19. Repertoires were generated with immunoSEQ multiplex PCR, while TCRdb's copy carries only in-frame clones and drops some. The sample contains 200,000 to 250,000 clones, about four fifths of which appear only once. The material sequenced was peripheral blood. These receptors were taken from an elderly woman with acute or convalescent COVID-19.

A single count supports this clone. The rearrangement joins TRBV2 to TRBJ2-3, with 10 bases fitting TRBD2. V shed 2 bases and J 5 bases; nucleotides not matched to a gene: 7. Germline lookup yields CDR1 SNHLY and CDR2 FYNNEI. This CDR3 contains 16 residues. DNA of the CDR3: TGTGCCAGCAGTGAAAGGACTAGCGGAGGAGGAGATACGCAGTATTTT. Translating gives CASSERTSGGGDTQYF.

This clone came up a few times. The chain uses TRBV28 and TRBJ1-1, with D possibly being TRBD1 (5 bases). Between the trimmed V and J ends, which lost 3 bases and 1 base, there was a span of 15 bases. This CDR3 comprises 16 residues. Germline V gene sequence: CDR1 MDHEN, CDR2 SYDVKM. This CDR3 reads CASSFAEGQANTEAFF. The DNA for the CDR3 is TGTGCCAGCAGTTTCGCGGAGGGGCAGGCGAACACTGAAGCTTTCTTT.

This sequence joins TRBV3-1 (or the pseudogene TRBV3-2) and TRBJ2-2, with 7 bases lining up with TRBD1. After removal of 4 bases from V and 6 bases from J, the junction contained 5 bases not matched to a gene. This CDR3 region has 14 residues. Per germline, CDR1 LGHDT and CDR2 YNNKEL (reference sequence). CDR3 residues: CASSPRDRAGELFF. CDR3 bases: TGTGCCAGCAGCCCGCGTGACAGGGCCGGGGAGCTGTTTTTT.

Note on this clone: The identical CDR3 is also encoded by other nucleotide sequences in the sample. The rearrangement links TRBV11-2 to TRBJ2-5, with 9 bases identical to TRBD2. V lost 3 bases to trimming and J lost 1 base; unmatched junction nucleotides: 3. CDR1 is SGHAT, CDR2 FQNNGV, per germline. This CDR3 has 15 amino acids. CDR3 amino acids: CASSLGLAAQETQYF. Here the CDR3 DNA reads TGTGCCAGCAGCTTGGGACTAGCTGCCCAAGAGACCCAGTACTTC. The variable domain in full, completed from reference TRBV11-2 and TRBJ2-5, reads EAGVAQSPRYKIIEKRQSVAFWCNPISGHATLYWYQQILGQGPKLLIQFQNNGVVDDSQLPKDRFSAERLKGVDSTLKIQPAKLEDSAVYLCASSLGLAAQETQYFGPGTRLLVL.

The rearrangement links TRBV30 to TRBJ1-2; D possibly corresponds to TRBD1 (6 bases). Germline CDR1 reads GTSNPN; CDR2 reads SVGIG (reference sequence). CDR3 length equals 16 residues. The ends were cut back, 3 bases at V and 2 bases at J, with 19 bases in the middle. In DNA, the CDR3 is TGTGCCTGGAGGGAACCGGGACAACTCCCAAACTATGGCTACACCTTC. This gives the protein CAWREPGQLPNYGYTF.

CDR3 DNA: TGTGCCAGCTCACCAGGAGAAGAGCGGACTGAAGCTTTCTTT. Translating gives CASSPGEERTEAFF. The chain combines TRBV18 with TRBJ1-1; D is ambiguous. Trimming removed 2 bases at V and 5 bases at J, with 12 bases between. The germline CDR1 and CDR2 sequences are KGHSH and LQKENI. The CDR3 loop spans 14 amino acids.

The chain joins TRBV19 to TRBJ1-6; D is unclear. With 5 bases removed from V and 7 bases from J, the gap between germline ends came to 6 bases. Per germline, CDR1 LNHDA and CDR2 SQIVND (reference sequence). This CDR3 has 12 residues. The CDR3 protein is CASSPQNSPLHF. CDR3 coding DNA: TGTGCCAGTAGTCCACAGAATTCACCCCTCCACTTT. Full variable domain (rest looked up from reference TRBV19 and TRBJ1-6): DGGITQSPKYLFRKEGQNVTLSCEQNLNHDAMYWYRQDPGQGLRLIYYSQIVNDFQKGDIAEGYSVSREKKESFPLTVTSAQKNPTAFYLCASSPQNSPLHFGNGTRLTVT.

This clone occurred once. V gene TRBV7-9 combines with J gene TRBJ1-2; 9 nucleotides agree with TRBD1. Looked up from germline, CDR1 is SEHNR and CDR2 is FQNEAQ (reference sequence). V shed 5 bases, J shed 3 bases, and the junction held 4 bases outside the gene matches. The length of the CDR3 is 14 residues. The CDR3 loop is CASSAGQGDYGYTF. The CDR3 region has the DNA TGTGCCAGCAGCGCGGGACAGGGCGACTATGGCTACACCTTC.

V is TRBV10-3 and J is TRBJ1-1; TRBD1 might be the D (6 bases). The CDR3 spans 14 residues. Germline CDR1 ENHRY, CDR2 SYGVKD. V lost 4 bases, J lost 0 bases, and 9 bases lay in between. The CDR3 spells CAISGQGMNTEAFF. Written as DNA, the CDR3 is TGTGCCATCAGTGGCCAGGGGATGAACACTGAAGCTTTCTTT.

This rearrangement joins TRBV7-3 to TRBJ1-2; TRBD1 agrees at 7 bases. CDR3 length: 17 amino acids. The junction had 11 bases not matched to a gene; V was cut back by 0 bases and J by 4 bases. Germline V gene sequence: CDR1 SGHTA, CDR2 FQGTGA. DNA of the CDR3: TGTGCCAGCAGCTTAACAGCTTCGCCAGGGGGGATCTATGGCTACACCTTC. As protein: CASSLTASPGGIYGYTF.

The chain combines TRBV30 with TRBJ1-6; the match to TRBD1 covers 9 bases. With 4 bases clipped from V and 7 bases from J, the junction kept 2 bases outside the gene matches. The V gene's germline CDR1 is GTSNPN and CDR2 SVGIG (reference sequence). The CDR3 is 13 residues long. The CDR3: CAWNGQGNSPLHF. The CDR3 DNA follows: TGTGCCTGGAATGGACAGGGGAATTCACCCCTCCACTTT.

This sequence joins TRBV5-1 and TRBJ2-5; TRBD1 matches 7 bases. V shed 4 bases, J shed 2 bases, and the junction held 11 bases outside the gene matches. The germline gives CDR1 SGHRS, CDR2 YFSETQ. CDR3 length: 16 residues. CDR3 in amino acids: CASSGDGQAVQETQYF. The CDR3 nucleotides read TGCGCCAGCAGCGGAGACGGACAGGCTGTTCAAGAGACCCAGTACTTC.

V is TRBV12-5 and J is TRBJ1-2; 7 positions match TRBD1. Germline assignment: CDR1 LGHNT and CDR2 FRNRAP. This CDR3 has 17 amino acids. The V gene end was trimmed by 2 bases and the J gene end by 0 bases; junction bases not matched to a gene: 9. CDR3 in amino acids: CASGLSTPGQPNYGYTF. The CDR3 region has the DNA TGTGCTAGTGGTTTGTCAACGCCGGGACAGCCTAACTATGGCTACACCTTC.

The genes are TRBV11-3 and TRBJ1-1, with TRBD1 as a possible D gene (6 bases). The CDR3 length is 12 residues. CDR1 is SGHNT, CDR2 YENEEA, per germline. The V and J ends lost 8 bases and 4 bases respectively, with 11 bases between them. This CDR3 reads CASREGGTEAFF. In DNA form, the CDR3 reads TGTGCCAGCCGAGAAGGGGGCACTGAAGCTTTCTTT. Based on the CDR3 plus reference TRBV11-3 and TRBJ1-1, the full variable domain is EAGVVQSPRYKIIEKKQPVAFWCNPISGHNTLYWYLQNLGQGPELLIRYENEEAVDDSQLPKDRFSAERLKGVDSTLKIQPAELGDSAVYLCASREGGTEAFFGQGTRLTVV.

The chain has TRBV4-3 and TRBJ1-5, with a possible D match to TRBD1 (6 bases). CDR1 and CDR2 (germline): LGHNA, YSLEER. V dropped 8 bases and J dropped 1 base, with 24 bases sitting between them. The CDR3 sequence is 18 residues long. The CDR3 sequence is CASPSRSARGKSNQPQHF. DNA for the CDR3: TGCGCCAGCCCCTCTCGATCAGCCAGGGGAAAAAGCAATCAGCCCCAGCATTTT.

The V call is TRBV2, the J call TRBJ1-1; a possible D gene is TRBD1 (6 bases). The germline V and J ends were trimmed by 6 bases and 0 bases, with 11 bases remaining between them. Germline CDR1 SNHLY, CDR2 FYNNEI. CDR3 length equals 14 residues. The CDR3 nucleotides are TGTGCCAGCAGGGCCGGGACAATGAACACTGAAGCTTTCTTT. Encoded protein: CASRAGTMNTEAFF.

This clone has only one observation. J is TRBJ2-3 and V is TRBV12-3 or TRBV12-4; D is unresolved. The CDR3 loop spans 12 amino acids. Trimming removed 3 bases from V and 6 bases from J, with 7 bases in between. CDR3 region: CASSFPRDTQYF. Here the CDR3 DNA reads TGTGCCAGCAGTTTCCCGAGGGATACGCAGTATTTT.